These 21 T cell receptor beta chains were all obtained from the same sample, sequenced in a study of blood T cells in healthy people across ages. Primed by a sample-barcoded 5' primer and a J-beta primer mix, a second PCR proceeded for roughly 6 to 12 cycles. Via MiXCR, TCRdb re-called the 5' RACE reads, giving one row per CDR3 protein. The data hold roughly 830,000 distinct CDR3 sequences, with about 62% observed a single time. Material for sequencing was blood. These receptors came from a man in his thirties or forties in good health.

This clonotype was picked up one time. The chain uses TRBV15 and TRBJ2-5; D is perhaps TRBD1 or TRBD2 (5 bases each). Gene TRBJ2-7 matches the end of the DNA better, so the J call may be wrong. The CDR3 has 14 residues. Germline V gene data show CDR1 as LNHNV and CDR2 as YYDKDF (reference sequence). This CDR3 is CATSRPGPSDEQYF. DNA of the CDR3: TGTGCCACCAGCAGGCCGGGACCTTCCGACGAGCAGTACTTC.

V usage is TRBV7-9 and J usage is TRBJ1-1, with D perhaps TRBD1 (5 bases). Looked up from germline, CDR1 is SEHNR and CDR2 is FQNEAQ (reference sequence). The ends were cut back, 5 bases at V and 4 bases at J, with 8 bases in the middle. CDR3 length equals 12 residues. As DNA, the CDR3 is TGTGCCAGCAGCGCGGGGCCCACTGAAGCTTTCTTT. It yields the protein CASSAGPTEAFF.

This clonotype was counted once. The chain is built from TRBV6-5 and TRBJ1-1, with a tentative D call TRBD1 (5 bases). V lost 0 bases to trimming and J lost 5 bases, with 10 bases between them. CDR1 MNHEY and CDR2 SVGAGI come from the germline V gene. There are 14 residues in the CDR3. The CDR3 DNA sequence: TGTGCCAGCAGTTACTCGGAGGGGAGGACTGAAGCTTTCTTT. Encoded protein: CASSYSEGRTEAFF.

The chain carries TRBV11-2 and TRBJ1-6, with D uncertain. Germline CDR1 is SGHAT and CDR2 is FQNNGV. Trimming left V 5 bases short and J 9 bases short, with 8 bases between. The CDR3 extends over 12 amino acids. CDR3 residues: CASSGSSSPLHF. The CDR3 nucleotides are TGTGCCAGCAGCGGCAGTAGTTCACCCCTCCACTTT. Looking up the rest from reference TRBV11-2 and TRBJ1-6 gives the full variable domain: EAGVAQSPRYKIIEKRQSVAFWCNPISGHATLYWYQQILGQGPKLLIQFQNNGVVDDSQLPKDRFSAERLKGVDSTLKIQPAKLEDSAVYLCASSGSSSPLHFGNGTRLTVT.

The J gene is TRBJ2-3, the V gene TRBV20-1; 8 nucleotides agree with TRBD2. The germline CDR1 and CDR2 sequences are DFQATT and SNEGSKA (reference sequence). V lost 1 base, J lost 5 bases, and 11 bases stayed unmatched. CDR3 length: 16 amino acids. The CDR3, as DNA: TGCAGTGCTAGAGTGGCCAGCGGGGGTAGTAGAGATACGCAGTATTTT. Its translation: CSARVASGGSRDTQYF.

This clonotype has a single count. CDR3: CASNAINSGNIQYF. In DNA, the CDR3 is TGTGCCAGCAATGCAATCAATAGTGGAAACATTCAGTACTTC. V and J are TRBV12-3 or TRBV12-4 and TRBJ2-4; D gene uncertain. Trimming stripped 7 bases from V and 6 bases from J, with 16 bases between. The CDR3 runs to 14 residues.

This clonotype appeared a single time. At one of its ends the junction is not consistent with the germline gene, which may arise from a read error. The chain couples TRBV11-1 to TRBJ2-2; 8 bases agree with TRBD1. Germline CDR1 is SGHAT and CDR2 is FQDESV (reference sequence). This CDR3 comprises 17 residues. DNA of the CDR3: TGTGCCAGCAGGTTAGGCCCCGGGACAGGGAACACCGGGGAGCTGTTTTTT. This codes for CASRLGPGTGNTGELFF.

J is TRBJ2-5 and V is TRBV7-6; TRBD2 is a possible D gene (6 bases). The CDR3 loop spans 15 amino acids. V lost 5 bases and J 2 bases, leaving 15 bases between the germline ends. The germline V gene has CDR1 SGHVS and CDR2 FNYEAQ. For the CDR3, the DNA is TGTGCCAGCAGCCCCTACGGGACTTATCAAGAGACCCAGTACTTC. Encoded protein: CASSPYGTYQETQYF.

This clonotype occurred a few times. The chain uses TRBV11-1 and TRBJ2-1, with 11 bases lining up with TRBD2. J lost 7 bases, V lost 2 bases, and 7 bases had no gene match. Germline loops: CDR1 SGHAT, CDR2 FQDESV (reference sequence). The CDR3 is 16 amino acids. Here the CDR3 reads CASSLIWASGGNEQFF. In DNA, the CDR3 is TGTGCCAGCAGCTTAATTTGGGCTAGCGGGGGGAATGAGCAGTTCTTC.

This clonotype appeared once. This chain connects TRBV7-9 to TRBJ1-4; D remains unclear. Trimming took off 3 bases at V and 2 bases at J, with 13 bases between the two ends. CDR3 length: 16 residues. The germline V gene encodes CDR1 SEHNR and CDR2 FQNEAQ (reference sequence). The DNA for the CDR3 is TGTGCCAGCAGCTTCGGACCTAGCCTCACTAATGAAAAACTGTTTTTT. Its translation is CASSFGPSLTNEKLFF.

The chain links TRBV7-9 to TRBJ2-3; D may correspond to TRBD1 or TRBD2 (5 bases each). The CDR3 contains 14 residues. Germline lookup yields CDR1 SEHNR and CDR2 FQNEAQ (reference sequence). Trimming took off 7 bases at V and 4 bases at J, with 15 bases between the two ends. CDR3 sequence: CASTGKRGPDTQYF. The CDR3 nucleotides read TGTGCCAGCACCGGGAAACGGGGCCCAGATACGCAGTATTTT.

This chain uses TRBV20-1 with TRBJ2-1, with D perhaps matching TRBD2 (6 bases). V lost 3 bases and J 1 base, leaving 13 bases between the germline ends. CDR3 length: 15 residues. Germline CDR1 and CDR2: DFQATT and SNEGSKA (reference sequence). CDR3 in DNA: TGCAGTGCTAGGGGGACGGGGGTATCCTACAATGAGCAGTTCTTC. Residues: CSARGTGVSYNEQFF.

The rearrangement uses TRBV9 and TRBJ2-6; perhaps TRBD1 as D (6 bases). Germline V CDR1 and CDR2: SGDLS, YYNGEE. The CDR3 runs to 19 residues. V dropped 4 bases and J dropped 0 bases, with 20 bases sitting between them. In nucleotides, the CDR3 is TGTGCCAGCAGCCGTGAGTGGGGGACACCTTTCTCTGGGGCCAACGTCCTGACTTTC. This gives the protein CASSREWGTPFSGANVLTF. Complete variable domain (other parts from reference TRBV9 and TRBJ2-6): DSGVTQTPKHLITATGQRVTLRCSPRSGDLSVYWYQQSLDQGLQFLIQYYNGEERAKGNILERFSAQQFPDLHSELNLSSLELGDSALYFCASSREWGTPFSGANVLTFGAGSRLTVL.

This clonotype was seen repeatedly, ten times or more. V and J are TRBV7-2 and TRBJ1-4; TRBD1 is a possible D gene (5 bases). V was trimmed by 1 base and J by 7 bases, leaving 13 bases between them. The CDR3 contains 15 residues. The germline V gene has CDR1 SGHTA and CDR2 FQGNSA. The CDR3 spells CASSLVGPMGEKLFF. The CDR3 DNA sequence: TGTGCCAGCAGCTTAGTGGGGCCGATGGGTGAAAAACTGTTTTTT.

This clonotype was observed a handful of times. The chain recombines TRBV6-1 with TRBJ1-1; D is uncertain. Trimming pared 6 bases from V and 8 bases from J, leaving 10 bases between. This CDR3 has 11 amino acids. Germline V gene lookup returns CDR1 MNHNS and CDR2 SASEGT. CDR3 region: CASSPRSEAFF. In DNA form, the CDR3 reads TGTGCCAGCAGCCCTAGATCAGAAGCTTTCTTT.

The chain employs TRBV6-2 or TRBV6-3 and TRBJ2-1; 10 bases line up with TRBD1. Looked up from germline, CDR1 is MNHEY and CDR2 is SVGEGT. The CDR3 has 16 residues. Trimming cost V 4 bases and J 7 bases; bases outside gene matches: 10. CDR3 loop: CASSFVPGQGPNEQFF. DNA for the CDR3: TGTGCCAGCAGTTTTGTCCCGGGACAGGGGCCTAATGAGCAGTTCTTC.

This clonotype was picked up one time. The chain links TRBV6-5 to TRBJ2-7; perhaps D is TRBD1 or TRBD2 (6 bases each). The germline gives CDR1 MNHEY, CDR2 SVGAGI. V shed 0 bases and J shed 2 bases, with 11 bases lying between them. This CDR3 is 15 amino acids long. In nucleotides, the CDR3 is TGTGCCAGCAGTTACTCGAGAGGGGGGCCCTACGAGCAGTACTTC. Its translation is CASSYSRGGPYEQYF.

The chain employs TRBV4-2 and TRBJ2-5, with 8 bases lining up with TRBD2. CDR1 and CDR2 from the germline V gene are LGHNA and YNFKEQ. The CDR3 loop spans 16 amino acids. J was trimmed by 2 bases and V by 4 bases; bases with no gene match: 9. The CDR3 nucleotides are TGTGCCAGCAGCCCCGGAGTAGCGGGGACTCAAGAGACCCAGTACTTC. As protein: CASSPGVAGTQETQYF.

Comment on this clonotype: At one boundary the junction diverges from the germline segment, which might be a read error. The gene calls are TRBV4-2 and TRBJ2-3; no firm D call. This CDR3 comprises 16 residues. Germline loops: CDR1 LGHNA, CDR2 YNFKEQ. CDR3 protein: CASSSVGSPSTDAQYF. The CDR3 bases are TGTGCCAGCAGCAGTGTGGGGTCCCCGAGCACAGATGCGCAGTATTTT.

This clonotype turned up a few times. The rearrangement uses TRBV20-1 and TRBJ2-5; TRBD1 matches 9 bases. The V and J ends lost 6 bases and 6 bases, in that order; junction bases with no gene match: 11. This CDR3 is built from 14 residues. Looked up from germline, CDR1 is DFQATT and CDR2 is SNEGSKA (reference sequence). CDR3 region: CSAPQQGAGKTQYF. Written as DNA, the CDR3 is TGCAGTGCGCCCCAACAGGGGGCGGGGAAGACCCAGTACTTC.

The chain couples TRBV20-1 to TRBJ2-2; 7 positions agree with TRBD2. Trimming removed 6 bases from V and 0 bases from J; junction bases left unmatched: 10. Germline CDR1 and CDR2: DFQATT and SNEGSKA (reference sequence). The CDR3 sequence is 16 residues long. CDR3 region: CSADLAARTNTGELFF. The CDR3 DNA follows: TGCAGTGCGGACCTAGCGGCACGAACGAACACCGGGGAGCTGTTTTTT.